The clone carrying this T cell receptor (beta chain) has a single count. In the authors' workflow: Amplified reference gene primers provided the basis for estimating nucleated cell counts. Produced via immunoSEQ multiplex PCR; TCRdb's table is partial and in-frame only. V, J and clone size were drawn from that table, and D and trimming were deduced from the DNA. Among 290,000 or so clones listed, 75% to 90% were seen once. The sample is drawn from a study of blood T cell repertoires in COVID-19. Across the whole study: The samples span acute and convalescent COVID-19 from the United States, Italy and Spain. Sample material is recorded as cDNA or gDNA derived from T cells, B-cell-depleted T cells, or PBMCs.

From germline, CDR1 is SGHAT and CDR2 FQNNGV. V lost 2 bases to trimming and J lost 6 bases; unmatched junction nucleotides: 8. CDR3 length: 16 amino acids. The specimen was peripheral blood. The TCR sequence derives from a man younger than 35 with active or convalescent COVID-19. The chain links TRBV11-2 to TRBJ2-3; 10 bases agree with TRBD1. CDR3 DNA sequence: TGTGCCAGCAGCTTAAGAGGGGACAGGGGATTGGATACGCAGTATTTT. Its protein product is CASSLRGDRGLDTQYF.